A selection of T cell receptor beta chains follows, all from one sample in a study of Ad26.COV2.S vaccination and SARS-CoV-2 variants. Sequencing was performed with immunoSEQ multiplex PCR; in TCRdb, only in-frame clones are kept and a portion is missing. This sample has 350,000 to 600,000 clones; 80% to 90% occur once, and the top ten carry about 1.7%. This specimen was peripheral blood, taken in a trial of Ad26.COV2.S vaccine versus placebo. The receptors come from a person between 18 and 60 years old who received the Ad26.COV2.S COVID-19 vaccine or a placebo. The CDR3 runs from the conserved cysteine through the conserved F or W. The order of the fields is clone size, V gene, CDR3 length, D gene, J gene, CDR3 protein, CDR3 DNA. A D gene is named only where the DNA matches it firmly. A clone size is listed for some rows: how often the clone was seen (once, few, many), or a class if it is expanded.

-	TRBV9	16	-	TRBJ1-3	CASSVVAAPAGNTIYF	TGTGCCAGCAGCGTAGTCGCCGCACCCGCTGGAAACACCATATATTTT
-	TRBV7-2	15	TRBD1	TRBJ1-2	CASSFSGTGGSGYTF	TGTGCCAGCAGCTTCTCCGGGACAGGGGGAAGTGGCTACACCTTC
-	TRBV11-2	12	-	TRBJ2-1	CASLSWYNEQFF	TGTGCCAGCCTCTCTTGGTACAATGAGCAGTTCTTC
-	TRBV19	18	TRBD1	TRBJ1-4	CASSLSGQGHTTNEKLFF	TGTGCCAGCAGCCTCTCGGGACAGGGCCATACAACTAATGAAAAACTGTTTTTT
once	TRBV2	15	-	TRBJ1-2	CASSASPFSNYGYTF	TGTGCCAGCAGCGCTTCTCCATTCTCTAACTATGGCTACACCTTC
once	TRBV7-9	15	-	TRBJ2-2	CASSLVGGNTGELFF	TGTGCCAGCAGCTTAGTCGGGGGGAACACCGGGGAGCTGTTTTTT
once	TRBV18	14	-	TRBJ1-4	CASSEQNLNEKLFF	TGTGCCAGCTCAGAACAGAACCTTAATGAAAAACTGTTTTTT
-	TRBV27	13	-	TRBJ1-6	CASSQNYNSPLHF	TGTGCCAGCAGCCAAAACTATAATTCACCCCTCCACTTT
-	TRBV6-1	12	-	TRBJ1-2	CASSDRVFGYTF	TGTGCCAGCAGTGACAGGGTGTTTGGCTACACCTTC
-	TRBV27	15	-	TRBJ1-1	CASSPLGVRNTEAFF	TGTGCCAGCAGTCCCCTGGGTGTACGGAACACTGAAGCTTTCTTT
few	TRBV19	16	TRBD2	TRBJ2-1	CASSIDLSSGSNEQFF	TGTGCCAGTAGTATAGATCTGTCTAGCGGGAGCAATGAGCAGTTCTTC
-	TRBV29-1	12	-	TRBJ2-5	CSVGRVGETQYF	TGCAGCGTTGGCAGGGTCGGAGAGACCCAGTACTTC
-	TRBV6-5	14	TRBD1	TRBJ1-1	CASSLQGAKTEAFF	TGTGCCAGCAGTTTACAGGGGGCTAAAACTGAAGCTTTCTTT
-	TRBV30	17	TRBD2	TRBJ2-6	CAWRRTSGTSGANVLTF	TGTGCCTGGAGACGGACTAGCGGAACCTCTGGGGCCAACGTCCTGACTTTC
-	TRBV6-5	15	TRBD1	TRBJ1-5	CASSPGTGVNQPQHF	TGTGCCAGCAGTCCCGGGACAGGGGTCAATCAGCCCCAGCATTTT
-	TRBV6-5	13	-	TRBJ1-5	CASSYKGSQPQHF	TGTGCCAGCAGTTATAAAGGGAGTCAGCCCCAGCATTTT
-	TRBV28	15	TRBD2	TRBJ2-7	CASSSPRGRSNEQYF	TGTGCCAGCAGTTCTCCCCGCGGGAGGTCTAACGAGCAGTACTTC
-	TRBV20-1	12	-	TRBJ2-3	CSASGSTDTQYF	TGCAGTGCTAGTGGCAGCACAGATACGCAGTATTTT
-	TRBV5-1	15	-	TRBJ1-5	CASSSDGTLTQPQHF	TGCGCCAGCAGCTCCGACGGGACACTTACTCAGCCCCAGCATTTT
-	TRBV18	15	-	TRBJ2-5	CASSPGLGPSETQYF	TGTGCCAGCTCACCAGGATTGGGCCCCTCAGAGACCCAGTACTTC
-	TRBV28	12	TRBD1	TRBJ1-6	CATGTVSSPLHF	TGTGCCACAGGGACAGTATCTTCACCCCTCCACTTT
once	TRBV5-4	12	-	TRBJ2-1	CASSPGGNEQFF	TGTGCCAGCAGCCCGGGTGGCAATGAGCAGTTCTTC
-	TRBV27	18	-	TRBJ1-1	CASSSYPRGRRAGTEAFF	TGTGCCAGCAGTTCCTACCCCCGGGGGCGTCGGGCGGGCACTGAAGCTTTCTTT
-	TRBV5-1	18	TRBD1	TRBJ2-2	CASSLWLTGTGRTGELFF	TGCGCCAGCAGCTTATGGTTGACTGGGACAGGACGCACCGGGGAGCTGTTTTTT
-	TRBV27	13	-	TRBJ1-2	CASSLWGNYGYTF	TGTGCCAGCAGTTTATGGGGGAACTATGGCTACACCTTC
-	TRBV12-5	13	-	TRBJ1-2	CASGPGGRYGYTF	TGTGCTAGTGGCCCTGGGGGTCGGTATGGCTACACCTTC
-	TRBV3-1/TRBV3-2	16	-	TRBJ2-7	CASSPFGGAVSYEQYF	TGTGCCAGCAGCCCCTTCGGGGGAGCTGTTTCCTACGAGCAGTACTTC
-	TRBV2	14	TRBD1	TRBJ1-1	CASRGGQLNTEAFF	TGTGCCAGCAGAGGGGGACAGTTGAACACTGAAGCTTTCTTT
-	TRBV28	14	-	TRBJ2-7	CASSFGQPSYEQYF	TGTGCCAGCAGTTTTGGACAGCCCTCCTACGAGCAGTACTTC
few	TRBV6-5	16	-	TRBJ1-1	CASSYSPGSVRPEAFF	TGTGCCAGCAGTTACTCCCCCGGCTCAGTCAGGCCAGAAGCTTTCTTT
-	TRBV5-1	13	-	TRBJ2-1	CASEADSYNEQFF	TGCGCCAGCGAGGCGGATAGCTACAATGAGCAGTTCTTC
-	TRBV5-5	12	-	TRBJ2-7	CASSSTEYEQYF	TGTGCCAGCAGCTCGACAGAATACGAGCAGTACTTC
-	TRBV5-1	14	TRBD2	TRBJ2-7	CASSESGRGYEQYF	TGCGCCAGCAGCGAGAGCGGGAGGGGGTACGAGCAGTACTTC
-	TRBV29-1	14	-	TRBJ1-1	CSVEGDSMNTEAFF	TGCAGCGTTGAAGGGGATTCGATGAACACTGAAGCTTTCTTT
-	TRBV5-1	18	-	TRBJ2-6	CASSRAGTDPSGANVLTF	TGCGCCAGCAGCCGGGCCGGGACTGACCCCTCTGGGGCCAACGTCCTGACTTTC
-	TRBV29-1	12	TRBD1	TRBJ1-1	CSVDRGPTEAFF	TGCAGCGTTGATAGGGGGCCCACTGAAGCTTTCTTT
-	TRBV28	17	-	TRBJ2-6	CASSFEFRTSGANVLTF	TGTGCCAGCAGTTTTGAATTCAGGACCTCTGGGGCCAACGTCCTGACTTTC
-	TRBV4-1	16	TRBD2	TRBJ2-3	CASSQKTSGVSDTQYF	TGCGCCAGCAGCCAAAAGACTAGCGGGGTTTCAGATACGCAGTATTTT
-	TRBV30	13	-	TRBJ1-5	CAWRSNFEGPQHF	TGTGCCTGGAGGTCGAACTTCGAGGGGCCCCAGCATTTT
-	TRBV4-3	16	TRBD2	TRBJ2-3	CASSQDPGGGTDTQYF	TGCGCCAGCAGCCAAGACCCGGGGGGGGGAACAGATACGCAGTATTTT
-	TRBV5-8	14	TRBD1	TRBJ2-5	CASSLTWTGVTQYF	TGTGCCAGCAGCTTGACGTGGACAGGGGTGACCCAGTACTTC
once	TRBV7-3	13	-	TRBJ2-5	CASSLVWGETQYF	TGTGCCAGCAGCTTAGTATGGGGTGAGACCCAGTACTTC
-	TRBV6-2/TRBV6-3	16	-	TRBJ2-1	CASSPSGTHNYNEQFF	TGTGCCAGCAGTCCCTCCGGGACTCACAACTACAATGAGCAGTTCTTC
once	TRBV7-2	16	TRBD2	TRBJ2-3	CASSLQGGGAANTQYF	TGTGCCAGCAGCCTCCAGGGCGGGGGGGCGGCCAATACGCAGTATTTT
-	TRBV7-3	15	-	TRBJ2-1	CASSLSFTTGNEQFF	TGTGCCAGCAGCTTATCCTTTACTACTGGGAATGAGCAGTTCTTC
-	TRBV19	16	-	TRBJ2-3	CASSIDPGRSTDTQYF	TGTGCCAGTAGTATAGATCCGGGCAGGAGCACAGATACGCAGTATTTT
-	TRBV18	17	TRBD2	TRBJ2-3	CASSPGLAATYTDTQYF	TGTGCCAGCTCACCGGGACTAGCGGCAACTTACACAGATACGCAGTATTTT
-	TRBV29-1	14	TRBD1	TRBJ2-3	CSVGRQGLTDTQYF	TGCAGCGTCGGAAGACAGGGGCTCACAGATACGCAGTATTTT
-	TRBV7-2	17	TRBD2	TRBJ2-6	CASSSGLAGGGANVLTF	TGTGCCAGCAGCTCGGGACTAGCGGGGGGTGGGGCCAACGTCCTGACTTTC
-	TRBV30	13	-	TRBJ1-6	CAWSVLGNSPLHF	TGTGCCTGGAGTGTATTGGGGAATTCACCCCTCCACTTT
-	TRBV7-2	13	-	TRBJ2-7	CASSYRQDYEQYF	TGTGCCAGCAGCTATAGACAGGACTACGAGCAGTACTTC
-	TRBV6-5	14	-	TRBJ1-5	CASSYWGPDQPQHF	TGTGCCAGCAGTTACTGGGGACCTGATCAGCCCCAGCATTTT
-	TRBV7-9	11	-	TRBJ2-1	CASSAGNEQFF	TGTGCCAGCAGCGCCGGTAATGAGCAGTTCTTC
-	TRBV9	14	-	TRBJ2-7	CASNPGGAKDEQYF	TGTGCCAGCAACCCCGGGGGAGCGAAGGACGAGCAGTACTTC
-	TRBV20-1	11	-	TRBJ2-3	CSAVQYNTQYF	TGCAGTGCTGTACAATACAATACGCAGTATTTT